A single sample is the source of the 24 T cell receptor beta chains below, sequenced in a study of blood T cell repertoires in COVID-19. The method was immunoSEQ multiplex PCR; TCRdb's version includes in-frame clones alone and lacks a portion of them. The repertoire includes more than 110,000 clones, 79% of them detected once, and about 3.6% sits in the top ten. Material for sequencing was peripheral blood. Source of these receptors: a man aged 60-69 years with acute or convalescent COVID-19.

The V call is TRBV5-4, the J call TRBJ2-7, with 12 bases fitting TRBD2. The length of the CDR3 is 14 residues. CDR1 is SGHNT and CDR2 is YYREEE in the germline V gene (reference sequence). The junction had 4 bases not matched to a gene; V was cut back by 5 bases and J by 4 bases. CDR3 nucleotides: TGTGCCAGCAGGGGGGGACTAGCGGGTTACGAGCAGTACTTC. Its translation is CASRGGLAGYEQYF.

The chain links TRBV4-3 to TRBJ1-5; D uncertain. The V end was cut by 0 bases, the J end by 3 bases, with 6 bases between. The CDR3 totals 14 residues. From germline, CDR1 is LGHNA and CDR2 YSLEER. CDR3 sequence reads: CASSQDFFNQPQHF. The CDR3 bases are TGCGCCAGCAGCCAAGATTTCTTCAATCAGCCCCAGCATTTT.

The chain is built from TRBV7-8 and TRBJ2-3; D not certain. Trimming pared 5 bases from V and 4 bases from J, leaving 10 bases between. The CDR3 loop spans 13 amino acids. CDR1 is SGHVS, CDR2 FQNEAQ, per germline. The chain's CDR3 is CASSIWSSDTQYF. As DNA, the CDR3 is TGTGCCAGCAGCATCTGGAGTTCAGATACGCAGTATTTT. The entire variable domain, with the rest obtained from reference TRBV7-8 and TRBJ2-3, is as follows: GAGVSQSPRYKVAKRGQDVALRCDPISGHVSLFWYQQALGQGPEFLTYFQNEAQLDKSGLPSDRFFAERPEGSVSTLKIQRTQQEDSAVYLCASSIWSSDTQYFGPGTRLTVL.

The sample holds a few counts of this clone. The V and J genes are TRBV5-8 and TRBJ1-1; D possibly corresponds to TRBD1 (6 bases). The CDR3 has 14 residues. The V end lost 7 bases, the J end lost 0 bases, and 13 bases lay between the germline ends. Germline V gene sequence: CDR1 SGHTS, CDR2 YDEGEE. CDR3: CASFLRGMNTEAFF. The CDR3 DNA follows: TGTGCCAGCTTCCTCAGGGGAATGAACACTGAAGCTTTCTTT. Together with reference TRBV5-8 and TRBJ1-1, the CDR3 gives the full variable domain: EAGVTQSPTHLIKTRGQQATLRCSPISGHTSVYWYQQALGLGLQFLLWYDEGEERNRGNFPPRFSGRQFPNYSSELNVNALELEDSALYLCASFLRGMNTEAFFGQGTRLTVV.

The gene calls are TRBV19 and TRBJ1-2; 7 bases line up with TRBD1. The germline gives CDR1 LNHDA, CDR2 SQIVND (reference sequence). This CDR3 comprises 15 residues. Losses at the gene ends were 2 bases for V and 3 bases for J; bases not matched to a gene: 6. CDR3 nucleotide sequence: TGTGCCAGTAGTATAAGCAGACAGGGATACTATGGCTACACCTTC. Amino acid sequence: CASSISRQGYYGYTF.

This clone was seen once. The rearrangement links TRBV3-1 (or the pseudogene TRBV3-2) to TRBJ2-7; perhaps TRBD2 as D (6 bases). Germline V gene data show CDR1 as LGHDT and CDR2 as YNNKEL (reference sequence). V lost 2 bases, J lost 2 bases, and 13 bases lay in between. This CDR3 is 15 amino acids long. CDR3 loop: CASSQKVGGAYEQYF. CDR3 nucleotides: TGTGCCAGCAGCCAAAAGGTGGGGGGTGCCTACGAGCAGTACTTC.

Details on this clone: The junction differs from germline at one of its ends, possibly a read error. CDR3 sequence reads: CASSSTGDRAYHF. The CDR3 nucleotides are TGTGCCAGCAGCTCGACGGGGGACAGGGCCTACCATTTC. The chain employs TRBV13 and TRBJ1-2; TRBD1 aligns across 9 bases. Germline V gives CDR1 PRHDT, CDR2 FYEKMQ (reference sequence). The CDR3 has 13 residues.

This chain connects TRBV6-5 to TRBJ1-1, with D maybe TRBD1 (5 bases). Germline V gene sequence: CDR1 MNHEY, CDR2 SVGAGI. This CDR3 spans 15 amino acids. Trimming took 2 bases from V and 1 from J, leaving 11 bases between them. This CDR3 is CASSYTPDKNTEAFF. In nucleotides, the CDR3 is TGTGCCAGCAGTTACACTCCGGACAAGAACACTGAAGCTTTCTTT.

This clone was seen only a few times. This sequence joins TRBV7-9 and TRBJ1-5; TRBD1 aligns across 7 bases. This CDR3 is 13 amino acids long. The V gene end was trimmed by 3 bases and the J gene end by 5 bases; junction bases not matched to a gene: 1. From germline, CDR1 is SEHNR and CDR2 FQNEAQ (reference sequence). The CDR3, as DNA: TGTGCCAGCAGCTTGGGACAGCATCAGCCCCAGCATTTT. Translated, it gives CASSLGQHQPQHF.

This clone was picked up one time. V gene TRBV7-2 combines with J gene TRBJ2-1; the match to TRBD2 covers 9 bases. J lost 10 bases, V lost 4 bases, and 5 bases had no gene match. This CDR3 is built from 13 residues. Germline assignment: CDR1 SGHTA and CDR2 FQGNSA. The CDR3 DNA is TGTGCCAGCAGCTCGGGGACTAGCAGAGAGCAGTTCTTC. Translating gives CASSSGTSREQFF. The complete variable domain, with remaining parts taken from reference TRBV7-2 and TRBJ2-1, reads GAGVSQSPSNKVTEKGKDVELRCDPISGHTALYWYRQSLGQGLEFLIYFQGNSAPDKSGLPSDRFSAERTGGSVSTLTIQRTQQEDSAVYLCASSSGTSREQFFGPGTRLTVL.

The genes are TRBV29-1 and TRBJ2-5; 9 nucleotides align to TRBD2. The CDR3 totals 14 residues. V lost 3 bases and J lost 3; bases outside the gene matches: 5. CDR1 is SQVTM and CDR2 is ANQGSEA in the germline V gene. The CDR3 loop reads CSVDPREGEETQYF. The CDR3, as DNA: TGCAGCGTTGACCCGCGGGAGGGGGAAGAGACCCAGTACTTC. The whole variable domain, filled in from reference TRBV29-1 and TRBJ2-5, reads SAVISQKPSRDICQRGTSLTIQCQVDSQVTMMFWYRQQPGQSLTLIATANQGSEATYESGFVIDKFPISRPNLTFSTLTVSNMSPEDSSIYLCSVDPREGEETQYFGPGTRLLVL.

The V and J genes are TRBV20-1 and TRBJ2-7; D is unclear. The CDR3 has 11 amino acids. The germline V gene has CDR1 DFQATT and CDR2 SNEGSKA (reference sequence). Between the trimmed V and J ends, which lost 5 bases and 7 bases, there was a span of 12 bases. The CDR3 nucleotides read TGCAGTGCTGGCCTCTTAACAGAGCAGTACTTC. Residues: CSAGLLTEQYF.

V gene TRBV5-4 combines with J gene TRBJ1-3, with 10 bases lining up with TRBD1. This CDR3 region has 16 residues. Germline V gene data show CDR1 as SGHNT and CDR2 as YYREEE (reference sequence). With V trimmed by 4 bases and J by 5 bases, 9 bases remained unmatched. The CDR3 protein is CASSQMTGGLRNTIYF. The DNA for the CDR3 is TGTGCCAGCAGCCAAATGACAGGGGGCCTGAGAAACACCATATATTTT.

The chain links TRBV19 to TRBJ1-1, with D unclear. V lost 3 bases, J lost 1 base, and 6 bases lay in between. The CDR3 runs to 13 residues. CDR1 and CDR2 (germline): LNHDA, SQIVND (reference sequence). Here the CDR3 DNA reads TGTGCCAGTAGTATGGGCAGGAACACTGAAGCTTTCTTT. Its translation: CASSMGRNTEAFF.

The sample holds one count of this clone. The chain carries TRBV19 and TRBJ1-2; 11 bases are a match to TRBD1. Germline V gene sequence: CDR1 LNHDA, CDR2 SQIVND (reference sequence). Trimming at V came to 6 bases and at J to 4 bases, leaving 4 bases not matched to a gene. The CDR3 spans 14 residues. The CDR3: CASRGQGVSYGYTF. The CDR3 DNA reads as TGTGCCAGTAGGGGACAGGGGGTGTCCTATGGCTACACCTTC.

The chain couples TRBV5-1 to TRBJ1-3; no clear D gene. The CDR3 is made up of 14 amino acids. The germline V and J ends were trimmed by 6 bases and 1 base, with 11 bases remaining between them. Germline V gene data show CDR1 as SGHRS and CDR2 as YFSETQ. CDR3 amino acids: CASTEGSSGNTIYF. The DNA of the CDR3 is TGCGCCAGCACAGAGGGTAGTTCTGGAAACACCATATATTTT.

The genes are TRBV5-1 and TRBJ2-1; 12 positions agree with TRBD2. Germline V CDR1 and CDR2: SGHRS, YFSETQ. This CDR3 spans 16 amino acids. With 1 base clipped from V and 5 bases from J, the junction kept 4 bases outside the gene matches. CDR3 in DNA: TGCGCCAGCAGCTTGTTGACTAGCGGGAGTAACAATGAGCAGTTCTTC. It yields the protein CASSLLTSGSNNEQFF.

The chain carries TRBV6-1 and TRBJ1-5, with D unresolved. The CDR3 is 13 amino acids. Germline-derived CDR1 and CDR2 are MNHNS and SASEGT. The V gene lost 2 bases and the J gene lost 5 bases, with 7 bases spanning the gap. The DNA for the CDR3 is TGTGCCAGCAGTGAATCCTCAGATCAGCCCCAGCATTTT. As protein: CASSESSDQPQHF.

CDR3 sequence (DNA): TGTGCCAGCAGCCAAGATGAGGGTCCCTATGGCTACACCTTC. Translation: CASSQDEGPYGYTF. V is TRBV4-2 and J is TRBJ1-2; D is unclear. This CDR3 spans 14 amino acids. V shed 0 bases and J shed 4 bases, with 9 bases lying between them. Germline CDR1 is LGHNA and CDR2 is YNFKEQ.

This clone has just one count. The rearrangement joins TRBV5-1 to TRBJ2-3, with D maybe TRBD2 (5 bases). Trimming took off 4 bases at V and 0 bases at J, with 9 bases between the two ends. Germline values: CDR1 SGHRS, CDR2 YFSETQ. The CDR3 covers 14 residues. The CDR3 DNA sequence: TGCGCCAGCAGCCCCGGGGAGAGCACAGATACGCAGTATTTT. This sequence encodes CASSPGESTDTQYF.

The rearrangement uses TRBV6-5 and TRBJ1-1; D might be TRBD1 (5 bases). Per the germline V gene, CDR1 is MNHEY and CDR2 is SVGAGI. The CDR3 length is 14 residues. V lost 6 bases to trimming and J lost 3 bases, with 14 bases between them. DNA of the CDR3: TGTGCCAGCAGCCCGACAGATGGGGACACTGAAGCTTTCTTT. This gives the protein CASSPTDGDTEAFF.

The chain uses TRBV27 and TRBJ1-5; 10 bases are a match to TRBD1. CDR1 and CDR2 (germline): MNHEY, SMNVEV (reference sequence). V shed 3 bases and J 2 bases; nucleotides not matched to a gene: 1. The CDR3 loop spans 15 amino acids. CDR3: CASSLGQGRNQPQHF. Written as DNA, the CDR3 is TGTGCCAGCAGTTTGGGACAGGGGCGCAATCAGCCCCAGCATTTT.

CDR3 in amino acids: CASSQDLRGGYTF. The CDR3 nucleotides read TGCGCCAGCAGCCAAGATTTAAGGGGAGGCTACACCTTC. The chain uses TRBV4-3 and TRBJ1-2; a possible D gene is TRBD1 (5 bases). With 0 bases removed from V and 8 bases from J, the gap between germline ends came to 10 bases. The CDR3 is made up of 13 amino acids. In germline, CDR1 is LGHNA, CDR2 YSLEER.

This clone was recorded only once. The chain links TRBV27 to TRBJ1-1; tentative D call: TRBD1 (6 bases). The CDR3 sequence is 17 residues long. Germline values: CDR1 MNHEY, CDR2 SMNVEV (reference sequence). V lost 2 bases and J 5 bases, leaving 21 bases between the germline ends. For the CDR3, the DNA is TGTGCCAGCAGTTTAATGCATCGGAGTGATAGGGGGACTGAAGCTTTCTTT. It is translated as CASSLMHRSDRGTEAFF.